The clone carrying this T cell receptor beta chain was counted a few times. Antigen specificity is unknown. Trimming took 6 bases from V and 10 from J, leaving 19 bases between them. This CDR3 contains 14 residues. This sample stems from a study of T cell repertoires in cytomegalovirus infection. Overall study: Indications came from public TCR beta signatures; they pointed to CMV infection and to a matching HLA type.

Study results and caveats: Clonotype analysis showed dominance of the ex vivo response by HLA-C-restricted CMV-specific TCR beta clonotypes.

MiXCR was run by TCRdb on the reads, yielding one entry per CDR3 protein. The profile shows around 740,000 distinct CDR3 sequences, roughly a third of them singletons. The chain is built from TRBV12-3 or TRBV12-4 and TRBJ2-1; a weak D match, TRBD2 (6 bases). This receptor was taken from a human donor in good health (CMV status not recorded). Some clones in this sample may be carry-over from other donors' samples. Input material: PBMCs. The CDR3 reads CASRLTGPGEEQFF. CDR3 in DNA: TGTGCCAGCAGGCTTACAGGCCCGGGGGAGGAGCAGTTCTTC.